The subject of this entry is one T cell receptor (beta chain). Germline CDR1 and CDR2: SGHTS and YDEGEE. With 4 bases removed from V and 7 bases from J, the gap between germline ends came to 12 bases. This CDR3 is 14 amino acids long. This sample is part of a study of T cell responses to AZD1222 COVID-19 vaccine. Clones were read by immunoSEQ multiplex PCR, and TCRdb kept only the in-frame ones, dropping some. The sample consists of about 180,000 clones, 90% to 95% of them appearing once. This receptor was obtained from an adult who received the MenACWY meningococcal vaccine as a control. Specimen: peripheral blood, collected 28 days after the second dose of the MenACWY control vaccine. This chain links TRBV5-8 with TRBJ1-6; a possible D gene is TRBD1 (6 bases). CDR3 in amino acids: CASSLRTVNSPLHF. Here the CDR3 DNA reads TGTGCCAGCAGCCTGCGGACAGTGAATTCACCCCTCCACTTT.